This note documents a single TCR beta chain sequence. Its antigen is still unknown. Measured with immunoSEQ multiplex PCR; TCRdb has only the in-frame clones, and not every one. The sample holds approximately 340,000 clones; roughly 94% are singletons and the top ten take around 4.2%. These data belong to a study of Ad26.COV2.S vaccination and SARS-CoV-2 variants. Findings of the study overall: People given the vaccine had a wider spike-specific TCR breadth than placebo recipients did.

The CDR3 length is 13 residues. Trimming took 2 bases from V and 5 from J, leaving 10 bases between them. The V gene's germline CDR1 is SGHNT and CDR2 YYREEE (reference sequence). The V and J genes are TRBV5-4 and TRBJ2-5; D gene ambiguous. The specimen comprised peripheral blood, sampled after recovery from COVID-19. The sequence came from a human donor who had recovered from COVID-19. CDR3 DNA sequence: TGTGCCAGCAGCTTCCGTCAAAGGGAGACCCAGTACTTC. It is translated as CASSFRQRETQYF.